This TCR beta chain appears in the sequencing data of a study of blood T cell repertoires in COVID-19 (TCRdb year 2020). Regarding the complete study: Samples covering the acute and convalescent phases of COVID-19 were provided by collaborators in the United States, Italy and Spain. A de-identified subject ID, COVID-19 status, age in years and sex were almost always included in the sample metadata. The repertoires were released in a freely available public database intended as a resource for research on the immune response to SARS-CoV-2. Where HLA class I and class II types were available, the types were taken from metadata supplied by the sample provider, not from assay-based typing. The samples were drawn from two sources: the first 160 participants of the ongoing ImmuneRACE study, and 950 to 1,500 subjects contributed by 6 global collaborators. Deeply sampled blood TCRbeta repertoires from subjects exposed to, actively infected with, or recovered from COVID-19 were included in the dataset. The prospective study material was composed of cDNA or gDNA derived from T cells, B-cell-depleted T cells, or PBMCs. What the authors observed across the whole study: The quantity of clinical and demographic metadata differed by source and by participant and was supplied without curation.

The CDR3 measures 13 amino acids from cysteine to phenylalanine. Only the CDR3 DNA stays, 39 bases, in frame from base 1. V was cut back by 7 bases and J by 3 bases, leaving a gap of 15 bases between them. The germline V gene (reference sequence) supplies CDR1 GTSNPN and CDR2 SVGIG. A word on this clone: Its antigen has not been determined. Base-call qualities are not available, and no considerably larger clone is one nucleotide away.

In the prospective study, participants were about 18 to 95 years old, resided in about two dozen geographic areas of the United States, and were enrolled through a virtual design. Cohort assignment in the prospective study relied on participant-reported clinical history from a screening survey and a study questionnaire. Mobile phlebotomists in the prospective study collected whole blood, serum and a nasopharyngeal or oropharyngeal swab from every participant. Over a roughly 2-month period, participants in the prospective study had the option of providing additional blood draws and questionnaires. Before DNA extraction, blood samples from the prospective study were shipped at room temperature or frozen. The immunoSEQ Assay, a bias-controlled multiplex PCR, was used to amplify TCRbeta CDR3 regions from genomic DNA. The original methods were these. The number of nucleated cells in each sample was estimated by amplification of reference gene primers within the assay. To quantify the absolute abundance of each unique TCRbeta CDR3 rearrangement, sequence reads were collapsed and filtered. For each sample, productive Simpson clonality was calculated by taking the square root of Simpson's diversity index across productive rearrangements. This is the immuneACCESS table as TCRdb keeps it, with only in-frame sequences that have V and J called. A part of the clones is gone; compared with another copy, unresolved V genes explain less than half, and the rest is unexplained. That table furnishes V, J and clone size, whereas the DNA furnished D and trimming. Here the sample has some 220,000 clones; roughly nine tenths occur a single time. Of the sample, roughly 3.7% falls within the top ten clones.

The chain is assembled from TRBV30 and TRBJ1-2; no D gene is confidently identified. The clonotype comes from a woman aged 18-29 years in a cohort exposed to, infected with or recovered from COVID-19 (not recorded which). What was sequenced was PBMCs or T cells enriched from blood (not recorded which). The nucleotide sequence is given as TGTGCCTACCCTCGGGGTGACCACTATGGCTACACCTTC. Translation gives CAYPRGDHYGYTF.